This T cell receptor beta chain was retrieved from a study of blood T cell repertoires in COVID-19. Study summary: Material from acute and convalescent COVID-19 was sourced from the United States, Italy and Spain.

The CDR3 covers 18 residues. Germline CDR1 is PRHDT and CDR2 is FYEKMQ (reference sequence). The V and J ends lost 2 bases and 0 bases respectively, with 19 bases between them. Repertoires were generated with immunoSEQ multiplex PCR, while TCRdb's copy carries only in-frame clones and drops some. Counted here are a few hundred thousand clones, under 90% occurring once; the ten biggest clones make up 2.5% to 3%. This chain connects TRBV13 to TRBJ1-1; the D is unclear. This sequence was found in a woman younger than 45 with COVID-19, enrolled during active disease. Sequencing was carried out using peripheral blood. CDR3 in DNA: TGTGCCAGCAGCTTAAGATCGGGTACGGCGGGGATGAACACTGAAGCTTTCTTT. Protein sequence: CASSLRSGTAGMNTEAFF.